This TCR beta chain appears in the sequencing data of a study of blood T cells in healthy people across ages. The study's findings and limits: A roughly linear fall in TCR beta diversity per million T cells was seen with increasing age.

A second roughly 6 to 11 cycle PCR used barcoded and J-beta primers. Individual samples furnished no less than 3 million CDR3-containing paired-end reads apiece. TCRdb re-derived calls from the 5' RACE reads in MiXCR, one entry per CDR3 protein. Altogether about 780,000 distinct CDR3 sequences are present, more than 35% being singletons, with the ten largest covering 15% to 20%. The CDR3 is made up of 16 amino acids. V dropped 0 bases and J dropped 6; count of bases not matched to a gene: 5. CDR1 is ENHRY, CDR2 SYGVKD, per germline. This clonotype was seen many times. The antigen is not known. The J gene is TRBJ2-1, the V gene TRBV10-3; 10 bases are a match to TRBD2. This receptor was obtained from an elderly man in good health. What was sequenced was blood. As DNA, the CDR3 is TGTGCCATCAGTGAGTCCGGACTAGCGGACTCCAATGAGCAGTTCTTC. Residues: CAISESGLADSNEQFF.